Below are 2 T cell receptor beta chains sequenced from a single sample in a study of human T cells and chemical hapten exposure. MiXCR, applied by TCRdb to the RACE reads, yields one record per CDR3 protein. This table holds 90,000 to 140,000 distinct CDR3 sequences, 34% found once. The sample's time point: patch test 3, about 24 weeks after DPC sensitization. Treatment specified: therapeutic diphenylcyclopropenone sensitization with weekly scalp DPC. Sequenced here: whole blood, sampled in connection with sensitization to the hapten diphenylcyclopropenone (DPC). Receptors originate from a man in his forties with alopecia areata. Some clones in this sample may be carry-over from other donors' samples.

The V and J genes are TRBV12-3 or TRBV12-4 and TRBJ2-1, with TRBD2 identical over 7 bases. V was pared by 7 bases and J by 7 bases, with 10 bases of the junction left unmatched. CDR3 length equals 14 residues. CDR3 bases: TGTGCCAGCAAGGCGGCGGGAGATCGTAATGAGCAGTTCTTC. The encoded protein is CASKAAGDRNEQFF.

V gene TRBV6-2 or TRBV6-3 combines with J gene TRBJ1-1; 7 nucleotides line up with TRBD1. V was pared by 9 bases and J by 6 bases, with 7 bases of the junction left unmatched. CDR3 length: 12 residues. Per the germline V gene, CDR1 is MNHEY and CDR2 is SVGEGT. The CDR3 nucleotides read TGTGCCAGTAAGGGGGCGAGGGCTGAAGCTTTCTTT. Protein product: CASKGARAEAFF.